This is a list of T cell receptor beta chains from one sample in a study of blood T cell repertoires in COVID-19. Libraries were prepared by immunoSEQ multiplex PCR; TCRdb keeps only in-frame clonotypes and omits some of them. Altogether over 130,000 clones are present, 84% being singletons, with the ten largest covering approximately 3.8%. Sample: peripheral blood. Receptors originate from a woman aged 60-75 years with acute or convalescent COVID-19. Both conserved end residues are trimmed from each CDR3. The order of the fields is V gene, J gene, CDR3 length, CDR3 protein.

V: TRBV19; J: TRBJ1-1; length: 14; CDR3: ASSIPSGFLNTEAF
V: TRBV3-1/TRBV3-2; J: TRBJ1-6; length: 16; CDR3: ASSQAWTGGSYNSPLH
V: TRBV5-8; J: TRBJ1-2; length: 12; CDR3: ASSLTGNTYGYT
V: TRBV7-9; J: TRBJ1-1; length: 11; CDR3: ASSLDDWRSAF
V: TRBV5-1; J: TRBJ2-5; length: 12; CDR3: ASLGGFPQETQY
V: TRBV3-1/TRBV3-2; J: TRBJ2-2; length: 11; CDR3: ASSQTRSGELF
V: TRBV12-3/TRBV12-4; J: TRBJ2-1; length: 11; CDR3: ASSLGRGNEQF
V: TRBV19; J: TRBJ2-7; length: 12; CDR3: ASSSQQVSYEQY
V: TRBV19; J: TRBJ2-3; length: 10; CDR3: ASAGGADTQY
V: TRBV5-4; J: TRBJ1-2; length: 11; CDR3: ASSLQGANGYT
V: TRBV5-1; J: TRBJ1-5; length: 12; CDR3: ASSTGQGNQPQH
V: TRBV11-2; J: TRBJ2-7; length: 14; CDR3: ASSLDGSGPPKEQY
V: TRBV19; J: TRBJ2-2; length: 13; CDR3: ASSPVTGNTGELF
V: TRBV18; J: TRBJ1-5; length: 12; CDR3: ASSGMRSNQPQH
V: TRBV10-3; J: TRBJ2-3; length: 11; CDR3: AIGGTVTDTQY